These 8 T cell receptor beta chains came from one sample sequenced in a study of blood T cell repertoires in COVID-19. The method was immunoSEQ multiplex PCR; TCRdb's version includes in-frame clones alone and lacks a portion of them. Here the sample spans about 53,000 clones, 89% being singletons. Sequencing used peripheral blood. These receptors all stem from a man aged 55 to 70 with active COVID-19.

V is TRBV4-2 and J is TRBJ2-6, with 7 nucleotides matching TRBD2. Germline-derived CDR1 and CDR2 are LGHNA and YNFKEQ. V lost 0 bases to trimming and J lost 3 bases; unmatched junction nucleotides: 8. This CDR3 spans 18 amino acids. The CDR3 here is CASSQDGAGVGGANVLTF. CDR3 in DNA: TGTGCCAGCAGCCAAGATGGCGCGGGGGTAGGTGGGGCCAACGTCCTGACTTTC.

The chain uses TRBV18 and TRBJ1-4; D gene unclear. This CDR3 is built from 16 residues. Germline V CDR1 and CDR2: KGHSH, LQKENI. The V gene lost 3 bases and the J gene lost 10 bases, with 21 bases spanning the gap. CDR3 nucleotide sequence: TGTGCCAGCTCACCGAGATCCGCGGTCAGTGATGGAAAACTGTTTTTT. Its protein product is CASSPRSAVSDGKLFF.

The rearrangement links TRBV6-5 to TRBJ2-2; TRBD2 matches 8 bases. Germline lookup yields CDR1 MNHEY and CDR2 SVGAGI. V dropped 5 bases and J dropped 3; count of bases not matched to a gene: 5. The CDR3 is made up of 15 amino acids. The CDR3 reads CASSSGRFYTGELFF. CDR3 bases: TGTGCCAGCAGTAGCGGGAGATTCTACACCGGGGAGCTGTTTTTT.

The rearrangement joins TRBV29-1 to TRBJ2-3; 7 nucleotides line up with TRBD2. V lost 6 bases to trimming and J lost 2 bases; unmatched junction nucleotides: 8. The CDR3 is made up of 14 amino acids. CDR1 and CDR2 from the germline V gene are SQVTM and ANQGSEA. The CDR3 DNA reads TGCAGCGTCCCCGGGGGGAGAGCCACAGATACGCAGTATTTT. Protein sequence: CSVPGGRATDTQYF.

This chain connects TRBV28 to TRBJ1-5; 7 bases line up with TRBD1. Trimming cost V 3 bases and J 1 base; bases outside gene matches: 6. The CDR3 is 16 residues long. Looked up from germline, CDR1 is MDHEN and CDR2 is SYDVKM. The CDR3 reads CASSLYRGKSNQPQHF. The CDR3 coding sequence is TGTGCCAGCAGTTTGTACAGGGGTAAGAGCAATCAGCCCCAGCATTTT.

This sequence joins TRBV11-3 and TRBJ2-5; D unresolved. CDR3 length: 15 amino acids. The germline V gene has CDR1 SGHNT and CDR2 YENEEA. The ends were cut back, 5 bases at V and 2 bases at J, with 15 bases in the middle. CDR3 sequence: CASSASRGGQETQYF. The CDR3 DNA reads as TGTGCCAGCAGCGCTTCAAGAGGTGGGCAAGAGACCCAGTACTTC.

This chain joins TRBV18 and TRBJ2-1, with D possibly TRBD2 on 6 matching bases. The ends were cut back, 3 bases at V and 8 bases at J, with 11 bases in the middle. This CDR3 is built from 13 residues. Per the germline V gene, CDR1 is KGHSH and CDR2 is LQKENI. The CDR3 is CASSPRREDEQFF. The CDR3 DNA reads TGTGCCAGCTCACCTCGTAGGGAGGATGAGCAGTTCTTC.

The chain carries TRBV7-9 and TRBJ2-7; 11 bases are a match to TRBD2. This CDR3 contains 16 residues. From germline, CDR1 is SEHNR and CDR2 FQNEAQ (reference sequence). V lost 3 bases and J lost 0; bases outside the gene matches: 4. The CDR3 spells CASSLLAGGPSYEQYF. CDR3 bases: TGTGCCAGCAGCTTGCTAGCGGGAGGCCCCTCCTACGAGCAGTACTTC. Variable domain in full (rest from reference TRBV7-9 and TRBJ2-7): DTGVSQNPRHKITKRGQNVTFRCDPISEHNRLYWYRQTLGQGPEFLTYFQNEAQLEKSRLLSDRFSAERPKGSFSTLEIQRTEQGDSAMYLCASSLLAGGPSYEQYFGPGTRLTVT.